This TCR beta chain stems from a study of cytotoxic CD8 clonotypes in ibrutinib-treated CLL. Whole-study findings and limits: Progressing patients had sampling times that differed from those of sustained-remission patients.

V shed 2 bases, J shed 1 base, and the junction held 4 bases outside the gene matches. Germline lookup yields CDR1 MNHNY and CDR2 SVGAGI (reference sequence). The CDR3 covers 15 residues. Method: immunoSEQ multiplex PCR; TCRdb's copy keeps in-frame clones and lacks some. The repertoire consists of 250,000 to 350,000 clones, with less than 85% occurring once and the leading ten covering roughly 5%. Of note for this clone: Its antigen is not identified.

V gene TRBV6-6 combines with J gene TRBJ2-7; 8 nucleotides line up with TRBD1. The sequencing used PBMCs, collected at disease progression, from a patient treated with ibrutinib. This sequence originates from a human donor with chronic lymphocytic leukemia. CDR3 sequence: CASSYDGTGSYEQYF. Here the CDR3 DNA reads TGTGCCAGCAGTTACGATGGGACAGGATCCTACGAGCAGTACTTC.